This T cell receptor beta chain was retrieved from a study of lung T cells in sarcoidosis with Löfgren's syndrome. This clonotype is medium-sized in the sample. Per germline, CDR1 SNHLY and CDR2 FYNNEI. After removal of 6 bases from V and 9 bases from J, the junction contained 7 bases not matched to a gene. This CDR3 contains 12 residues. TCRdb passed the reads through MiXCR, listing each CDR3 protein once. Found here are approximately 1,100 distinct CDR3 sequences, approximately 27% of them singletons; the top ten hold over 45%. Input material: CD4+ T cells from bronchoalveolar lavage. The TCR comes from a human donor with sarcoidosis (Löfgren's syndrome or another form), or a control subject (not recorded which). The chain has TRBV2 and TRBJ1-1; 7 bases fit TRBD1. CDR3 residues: CASSRDRLKAFF. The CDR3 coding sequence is TGTGCCAGCAGCCGGGACAGATTAAAAGCTTTCTTT.